This T cell receptor beta chain emerged from a study of blood T cell repertoires in COVID-19. How the authors handled the data: It was from reference gene primer amplification that nucleated cell counts were estimated. Measured with immunoSEQ multiplex PCR; TCRdb has only the in-frame clones, and not every one. V and J calls and clone size are as listed in that table; D and trimming were resolved from the DNA. The sample has roughly 120,000 clones, more than 90% seen once. The sequencing sample was made of peripheral blood. This clonotype was obtained from a man aged 45 to 65 with active COVID-19.

CDR3 sequence: CASSPQGVNSPLHF. The CDR3 DNA sequence: TGTGCCAGCAGCCCACAGGGGGTTAATTCACCCCTCCACTTT. V and J are TRBV7-9 and TRBJ1-6, with 8 bases fitting TRBD1. Germline CDR1 reads SEHNR; CDR2 reads FQNEAQ (reference sequence). This CDR3 has 14 residues. The trim removed 5 bases at V and 6 bases at J, leaving 3 bases unmatched.